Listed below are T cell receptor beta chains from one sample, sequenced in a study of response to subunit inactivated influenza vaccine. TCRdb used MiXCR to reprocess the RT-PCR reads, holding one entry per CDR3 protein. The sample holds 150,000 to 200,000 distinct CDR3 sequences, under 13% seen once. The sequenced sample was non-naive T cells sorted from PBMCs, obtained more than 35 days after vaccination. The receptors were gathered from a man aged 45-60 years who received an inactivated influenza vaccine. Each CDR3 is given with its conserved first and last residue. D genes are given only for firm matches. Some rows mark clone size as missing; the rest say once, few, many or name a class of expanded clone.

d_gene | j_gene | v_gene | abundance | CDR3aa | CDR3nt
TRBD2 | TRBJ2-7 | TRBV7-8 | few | CASSNGAGGYHEQYF | TGTGCCAGCTCCAATGGGGCGGGAGGGTACCACGAGCAGTACTTC
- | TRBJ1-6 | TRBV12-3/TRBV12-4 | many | CASSRGGSYNSPLHF | TGTGCCAGCAGTAGGGGAGGCTCCTATAATTCACCCCTCCACTTT
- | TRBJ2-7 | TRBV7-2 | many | CASSPNPRASYEQYF | TGTGCCAGCAGCCCCAATCCTCGGGCTTCCTACGAGCAGTACTTC
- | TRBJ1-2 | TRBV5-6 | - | CASSFGTGAISYGYTF | TGTGCCAGCAGCTTCGGGACGGGGGCAATTTCCTATGGCTACACCTTC
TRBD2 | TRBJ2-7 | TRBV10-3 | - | CAIRRGAYEQYF | TGTGCCATCAGACGGGGGGCCTACGAGCAGTACTTC
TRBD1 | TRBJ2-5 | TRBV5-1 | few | CASSRGQMYQETQYF | TGCGCCAGCAGCCGGGGACAGATGTACCAAGAGACCCAGTACTTC
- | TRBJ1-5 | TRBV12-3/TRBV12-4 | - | CASSFLSPNQPQHF | TGTGCCAGCAGTTTTCTGAGCCCGAATCAGCCCCAGCATTTT
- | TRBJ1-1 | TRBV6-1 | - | CASSEEDGDTEAFF | TGTGCCAGCAGTGAGGAGGACGGGGACACTGAAGCTTTCTTT
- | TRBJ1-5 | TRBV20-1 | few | CSARGGGGYQPQHF | TGCAGTGCTAGAGGCGGGGGTGGCTATCAGCCCCAGCATTTT
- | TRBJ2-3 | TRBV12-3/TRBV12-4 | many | CASSFFGGTDTQYF | TGTGCCAGCAGTTTTTTCGGGGGCACAGATACGCAGTATTTT
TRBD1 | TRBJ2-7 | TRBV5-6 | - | CASSLNRGEQYF | TGTGCCAGCAGCTTGAACAGGGGCGAGCAGTACTTC
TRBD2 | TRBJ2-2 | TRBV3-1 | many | CASSHSGRVGELFF | TGTGCCAGCAGCCATAGCGGGAGGGTCGGGGAGCTGTTTTTT
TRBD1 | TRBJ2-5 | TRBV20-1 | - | CSVLPGQGRETQYF | TGCAGTGTGCTCCCGGGACAGGGGCGTGAGACCCAGTACTTC
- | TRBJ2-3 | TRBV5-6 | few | CASSPLGMTSDTDTQYF | TGTGCCAGCAGCCCCCTCGGGATGACATCCGACACAGATACGCAGTATTTT
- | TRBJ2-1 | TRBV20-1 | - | CSARVIGSSYNEQFF | TGCAGTGCTAGAGTAATCGGGAGCTCCTACAATGAGCAGTTCTTC
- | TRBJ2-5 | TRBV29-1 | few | CSVGGAPQETQYF | TGCAGCGTTGGCGGCGCGCCCCAAGAGACCCAGTACTTC
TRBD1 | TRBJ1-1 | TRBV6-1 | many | CASSEEDRGYFGAFF | TGTGCCAGCAGTGAAGAGGACAGGGGGTATTTCGGAGCTTTCTTT
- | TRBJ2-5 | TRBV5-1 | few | CASKNPVMETQYF | TGCGCCAGCAAGAATCCAGTAATGGAGACCCAGTACTTC